Presented here are 5 T cell receptor beta chains from one specimen sequenced in a study of blood T cells in healthy people across ages. Sample-barcoded 5' priming and a J-beta primer mix drove a second PCR of roughly 7 to 11 cycles. Via MiXCR, TCRdb re-called the 5' RACE reads, giving one row per CDR3 protein. The sample holds roughly 2 million distinct CDR3 sequences, around half seen once. The sample taken for sequencing was blood. These receptor sequences come from a woman in her forties in good health.

This clonotype occurred a few times. The chain links TRBV7-9 to TRBJ2-4; perhaps D is TRBD1 or TRBD2 (5 bases each). The J call is doubtful: the DNA matches TRBJ2-7 better. This CDR3 comprises 15 residues. Germline assignment: CDR1 SEHNR and CDR2 FQNEAQ (reference sequence). CDR3 protein: CASSSGPPDTYEQYF. CDR3 nucleotide sequence: TGTGCCAGCAGCTCGGGACCCCCGGACACCTACGAGCAGTACTTC.

The rearrangement uses TRBV9 and TRBJ2-7, with a weak D call TRBD1 (6 bases). Trimming shortened V by 0 bases and J by 2 bases, and 12 bases separated the two germline ends. CDR3 length equals 15 residues. CDR1 and CDR2 (germline): SGDLS, YYNGEE. CDR3 protein: CASSVAPDSTYEQYF. The CDR3 DNA reads as TGTGCCAGCAGCGTAGCACCGGACAGTACCTACGAGCAGTACTTC.

V gene TRBV11-1 combines with J gene TRBJ1-1; 8 bases line up with TRBD1. The CDR3 spans 14 residues. The germline gives CDR1 SGHAT, CDR2 FQDESV (reference sequence). V lost 5 bases to trimming and J lost 2 bases; unmatched junction nucleotides: 4. In DNA form, the CDR3 reads TGTGCCAGCAGCAAGGACAGGGTTAACACTGAAGCTTTCTTT. It encodes CASSKDRVNTEAFF.

This clonotype has a single count. The chain recombines TRBV2 with TRBJ2-4; no definite D call. The CDR3 spans 14 residues. Germline loops: CDR1 SNHLY, CDR2 FYNNEI. The germline V and J ends were trimmed by 3 bases and 0 bases, with 6 bases remaining between them. The CDR3 here is CASSDFLAKNIQYF. CDR3 sequence (DNA): TGTGCCAGCAGTGACTTTCTAGCCAAAAACATTCAGTACTTC.

V is TRBV5-1 and J is TRBJ2-3; the D gene is possibly TRBD2 (6 bases). Germline loops: CDR1 SGHRS, CDR2 YFSETQ. The CDR3 is 14 residues long. Between the trimmed V and J ends, which lost 5 bases and 5 bases, there was a span of 15 bases. The CDR3 DNA sequence: TGCGCCAGCAGTGGGACTTTCGCCGGAGATACGCAGTATTTT. Its protein product is CASSGTFAGDTQYF.